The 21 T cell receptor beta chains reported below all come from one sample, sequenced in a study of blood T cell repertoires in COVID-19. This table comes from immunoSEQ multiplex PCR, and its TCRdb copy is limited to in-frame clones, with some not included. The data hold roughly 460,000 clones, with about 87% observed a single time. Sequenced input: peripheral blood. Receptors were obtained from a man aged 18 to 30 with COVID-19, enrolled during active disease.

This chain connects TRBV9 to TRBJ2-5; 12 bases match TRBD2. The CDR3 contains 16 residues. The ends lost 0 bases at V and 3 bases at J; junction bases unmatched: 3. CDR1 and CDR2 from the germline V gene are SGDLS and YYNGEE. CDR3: CASSVAASGGEETQYF. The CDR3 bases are TGTGCCAGCAGCGTAGCGGCTAGCGGGGGGGAAGAGACCCAGTACTTC.

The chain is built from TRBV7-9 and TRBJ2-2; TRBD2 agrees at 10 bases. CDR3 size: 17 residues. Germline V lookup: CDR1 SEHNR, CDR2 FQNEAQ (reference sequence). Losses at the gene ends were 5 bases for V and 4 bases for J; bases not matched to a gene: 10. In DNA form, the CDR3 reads TGTGCCAGCAGCGACATGTTAGCGGGGGGCTCCACCGGGGAGCTGTTTTTT. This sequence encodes CASSDMLAGGSTGELFF.

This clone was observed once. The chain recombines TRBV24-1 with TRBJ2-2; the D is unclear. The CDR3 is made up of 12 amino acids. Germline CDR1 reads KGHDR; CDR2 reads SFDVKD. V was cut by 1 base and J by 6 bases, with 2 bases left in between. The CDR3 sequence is CATSDFSGELFF. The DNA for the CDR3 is TGTGCCACCAGTGATTTCTCCGGGGAGCTGTTTTTT.

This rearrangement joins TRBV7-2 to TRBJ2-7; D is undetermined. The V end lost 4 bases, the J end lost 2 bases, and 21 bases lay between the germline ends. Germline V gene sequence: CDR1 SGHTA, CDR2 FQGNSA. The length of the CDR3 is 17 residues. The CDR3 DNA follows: TGTGCCAGCAGCTACACTGGGCCGATCACGACCCCCTACGAGCAGTACTTC. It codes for CASSYTGPITTPYEQYF. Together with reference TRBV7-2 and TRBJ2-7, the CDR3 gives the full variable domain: GAGVSQSPSNKVTEKGKDVELRCDPISGHTALYWYRQSLGQGLEFLIYFQGNSAPDKSGLPSDRFSAERTGGSVSTLTIQRTQQEDSAVYLCASSYTGPITTPYEQYFGPGTRLTVT.

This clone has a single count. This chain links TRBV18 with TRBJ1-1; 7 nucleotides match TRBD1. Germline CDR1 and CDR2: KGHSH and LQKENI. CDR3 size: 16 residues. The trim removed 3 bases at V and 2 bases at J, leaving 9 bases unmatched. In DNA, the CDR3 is TGTGCCAGCTCACCTATTCCAGACAGGGCAAACACTGAAGCTTTCTTT. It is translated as CASSPIPDRANTEAFF.

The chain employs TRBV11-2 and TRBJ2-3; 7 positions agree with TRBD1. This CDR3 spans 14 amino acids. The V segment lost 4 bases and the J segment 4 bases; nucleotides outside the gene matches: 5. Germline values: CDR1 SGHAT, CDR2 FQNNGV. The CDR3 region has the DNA TGTGCCAGCAGCTCTGGACAGGCGGCAGATACGCAGTATTTT. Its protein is CASSSGQAADTQYF.

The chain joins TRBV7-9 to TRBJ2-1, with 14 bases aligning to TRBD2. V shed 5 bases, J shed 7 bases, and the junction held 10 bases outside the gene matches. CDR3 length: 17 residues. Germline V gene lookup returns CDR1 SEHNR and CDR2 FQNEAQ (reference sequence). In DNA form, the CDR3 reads TGTGCCAGCAGCCCCCGGACTAGCGGGGGGACCGAGAATGAGCAGTTCTTC. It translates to CASSPRTSGGTENEQFF.

The CDR3 loop is CASAGHINQPQHF. The CDR3 coding sequence is TGTGCCAGTGCGGGTCACATCAATCAGCCCCAGCATTTT. The J gene is TRBJ1-5, the V gene TRBV19, with unresolved D. The V end was cut by 8 bases, the J end by 3 bases, with 11 bases between. Germline CDR1 LNHDA, CDR2 SQIVND (reference sequence). This CDR3 is built from 13 residues.

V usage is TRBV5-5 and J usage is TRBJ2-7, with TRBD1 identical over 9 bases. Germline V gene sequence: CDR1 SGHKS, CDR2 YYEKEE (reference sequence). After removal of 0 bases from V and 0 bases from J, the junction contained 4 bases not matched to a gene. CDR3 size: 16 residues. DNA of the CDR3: TGTGCCAGCAGCTTGGCCCCGGGACAGGGCTCCTACGAGCAGTACTTC. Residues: CASSLAPGQGSYEQYF.

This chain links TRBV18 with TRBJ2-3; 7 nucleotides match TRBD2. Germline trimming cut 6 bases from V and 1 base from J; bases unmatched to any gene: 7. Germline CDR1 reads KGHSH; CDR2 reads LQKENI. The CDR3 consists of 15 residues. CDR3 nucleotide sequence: TGTGCCAGCTCGCCGAGCGGGGTCGGCACAGATACGCAGTATTTT. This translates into CASSPSGVGTDTQYF.

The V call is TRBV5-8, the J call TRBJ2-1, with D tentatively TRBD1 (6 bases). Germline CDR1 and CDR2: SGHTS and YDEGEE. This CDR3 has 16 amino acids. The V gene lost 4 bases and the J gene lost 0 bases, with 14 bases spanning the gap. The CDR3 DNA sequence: TGTGCCAGCAGCCACCTTAAGGGGGACTCCTACAATGAGCAGTTCTTC. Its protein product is CASSHLKGDSYNEQFF.

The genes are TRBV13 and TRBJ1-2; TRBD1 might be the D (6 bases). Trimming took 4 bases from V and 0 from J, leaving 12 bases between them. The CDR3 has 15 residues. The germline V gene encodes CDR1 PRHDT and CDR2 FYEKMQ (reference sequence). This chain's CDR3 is CASSSNDRTNYGYTF. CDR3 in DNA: TGTGCCAGCAGCTCGAACGACAGGACTAACTATGGCTACACCTTC.

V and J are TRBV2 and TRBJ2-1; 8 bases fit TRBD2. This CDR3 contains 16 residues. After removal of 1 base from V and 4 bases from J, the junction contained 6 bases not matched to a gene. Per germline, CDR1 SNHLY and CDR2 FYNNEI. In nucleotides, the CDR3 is TGTGCCAGCAGTGAAGTCTCTAGCGGGCTATACAATGAGCAGTTCTTC. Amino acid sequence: CASSEVSSGLYNEQFF.

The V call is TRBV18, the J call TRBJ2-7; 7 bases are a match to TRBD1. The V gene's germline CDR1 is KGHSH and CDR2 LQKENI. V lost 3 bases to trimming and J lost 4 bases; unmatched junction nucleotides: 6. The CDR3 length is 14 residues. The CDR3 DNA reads TGTGCCAGCTCACCCGGACAGGTTATATACGAGCAGTACTTC. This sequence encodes CASSPGQVIYEQYF.

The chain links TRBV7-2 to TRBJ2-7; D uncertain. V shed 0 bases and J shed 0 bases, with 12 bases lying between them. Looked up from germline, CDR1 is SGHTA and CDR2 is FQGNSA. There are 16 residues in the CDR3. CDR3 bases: TGTGCCAGCAGCTTAGCAATGGCAGGAAACTCCTACGAGCAGTACTTC. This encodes CASSLAMAGNSYEQYF.

The CDR3 DNA follows: TGCGCCAGCAGCCATGAGGGGGCGCGTACTGAAGCTTTCTTT. It translates to CASSHEGARTEAFF. The rearrangement joins TRBV5-1 to TRBJ1-1, with 7 bases aligning to TRBD1. CDR1 is SGHRS and CDR2 is YFSETQ in the germline V gene. V was clipped by 4 bases and J by 5 bases; unmatched bases: 8. This CDR3 contains 14 residues.

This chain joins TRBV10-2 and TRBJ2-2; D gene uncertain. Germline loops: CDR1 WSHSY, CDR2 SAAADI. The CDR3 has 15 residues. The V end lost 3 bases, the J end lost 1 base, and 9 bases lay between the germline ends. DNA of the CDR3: TGCGCCAGCAGTGACGTCAGGCGGAACACCGGGGAGCTGTTTTTT. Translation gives CASSDVRRNTGELFF.

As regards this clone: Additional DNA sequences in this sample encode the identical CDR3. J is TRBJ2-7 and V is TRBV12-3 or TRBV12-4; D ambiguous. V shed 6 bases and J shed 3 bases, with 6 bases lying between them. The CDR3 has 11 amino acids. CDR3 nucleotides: TGTGCCAGCAGACGCGACTACGAGCAGTACTTC. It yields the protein CASRRDYEQYF.

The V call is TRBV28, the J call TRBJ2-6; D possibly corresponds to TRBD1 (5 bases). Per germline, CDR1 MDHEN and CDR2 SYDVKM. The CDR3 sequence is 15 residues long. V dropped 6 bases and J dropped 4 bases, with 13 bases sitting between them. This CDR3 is CASSHPGRGANVLTF. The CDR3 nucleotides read TGTGCCAGCAGCCACCCAGGGCGCGGGGCCAACGTCCTGACTTTC.

CDR3 coding DNA: TGTGCCAGCACCTATGACAGGGTTTCTTCACCCCTCCACTTT. Its translation is CASTYDRVSSPLHF. This rearrangement joins TRBV6-5 to TRBJ1-6; 7 nucleotides agree with TRBD1. V lost 7 bases and J lost 9; bases outside the gene matches: 9. Looked up from germline, CDR1 is MNHEY and CDR2 is SVGAGI. The length of the CDR3 is 14 residues.

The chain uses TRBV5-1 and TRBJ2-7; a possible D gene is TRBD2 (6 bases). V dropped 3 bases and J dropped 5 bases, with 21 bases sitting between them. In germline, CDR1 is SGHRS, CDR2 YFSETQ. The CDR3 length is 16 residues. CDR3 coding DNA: TGCGCCAGCAGCTCGCAAGGGACTGCCGAATTCGACGAGCAGTACTTC. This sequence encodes CASSSQGTAEFDEQYF.